This T cell receptor beta chain was identified during a study of cytomegalovirus exposure and HLA in healthy donors. Findings of the study overall: Reportedly, diagnosis of cytomegalovirus status by the classifier showed high specificity and sensitivity. Presence/absence analyses took donor sequencing depth as roughly uniform. The study recorded around 160 TCR beta chains that were cytomegalovirus-associated.

On this clone: Its antigen is still unknown.

The PCR used 60 Vbeta and 13 Jbeta primers. Here immunoSEQ multiplex PCR was the method, and the copy in TCRdb shows in-frame clones only, minus some. This sample has around 130,000 clones; more than 70% occur once, and the top ten carry under 7.5%. Per the germline V gene, CDR1 is LNHDA and CDR2 is SQIVND (reference sequence). The trim removed 5 bases at V and 4 bases at J, leaving 10 bases unmatched. CDR3 length equals 15 residues. This clonotype was sampled from a woman aged 30 to 39 in good health and CMV-seropositive. The sequenced material came from PBMCs. This chain joins TRBV19 and TRBJ2-7, with TRBD1 identical over 8 bases. Here the CDR3 reads CASSADRERVYEQYF. In DNA, the CDR3 is TGTGCCAGTAGTGCGGACAGGGAAAGGGTTTACGAGCAGTACTTC.